These 14 T cell receptor beta chains were all obtained from the same sample, sequenced in a study of CD4 T cells in relation to SARS-CoV-2 and coronaviruses. These TCRs' antigens remain unknown. Unexposed donor CD4+ T cells date from about 2010-2018, before the COVID-19 pandemic. The cells were cultured for under 13 days before CD4+ T cells were isolated. This table comes from immunoSEQ multiplex PCR, and its TCRdb copy is limited to in-frame clones, with some not included. The sample has around 11,000 clones; roughly 72% are singletons. The sample taken for sequencing was CD4+ T cells from PBMCs, cultured in vitro. The receptors derive from a human donor in good health.

CDR3 amino acids: CASSPNRGSNEQFF. The CDR3 nucleotides are TGTGCCAGCAGCCCCAACAGGGGGAGCAATGAGCAGTTCTTC. The chain recombines TRBV7-2 with TRBJ2-1; 8 nucleotides match TRBD1. CDR3 length: 14 residues. Unmatched junction bases numbered 6, after V lost 5 bases and J lost 6 bases. Germline lookup yields CDR1 SGHTA and CDR2 FQGNSA.

The V and J genes are TRBV5-1 and TRBJ2-3; D remains ambiguous. This CDR3 comprises 12 residues. Trimming cost V 4 bases and J 6 bases, with 9 bases left between them. Germline V gene lookup returns CDR1 SGHRS and CDR2 YFSETQ. CDR3 sequence: CASSLGDDTQYF. CDR3 sequence (DNA): TGCGCCAGCAGCCTCGGTGATGATACGCAGTATTTT.

The gene calls are TRBV20-1 and TRBJ2-3; D not resolved. Germline V gives CDR1 DFQATT, CDR2 SNEGSKA (reference sequence). V lost 3 bases and J 6 bases, leaving 7 bases between the germline ends. This CDR3 spans 11 amino acids. In DNA, the CDR3 is TGCAGTGCTAGTCGGCCTGATACGCAGTATTTT. Its protein product is CSASRPDTQYF.

This clone was detected only a few times. V gene TRBV4-1 combines with J gene TRBJ1-3; D is unresolved. V lost 1 base and J 0 bases, leaving 10 bases between the germline ends. The CDR3 is made up of 16 amino acids. Germline assignment: CDR1 MGHRA and CDR2 YSYEKL. CDR3 nucleotides: TGCGCCAGCAGCCAAGGTGCTTTTTACTCTGGAAACACCATATATTTT. Its translation is CASSQGAFYSGNTIYF.

CDR3 loop: CASQLRTYPPYEQYF. In DNA, the CDR3 is TGTGCCAGTCAGCTAAGAACCTATCCCCCCTACGAGCAGTACTTC. The V call is TRBV2, the J call TRBJ2-7; D call uncertain. Between the trimmed V and J ends, which lost 9 bases and 2 bases, there was a span of 20 bases. Germline CDR1 reads SNHLY; CDR2 reads FYNNEI. The CDR3 consists of 15 residues.

The chain uses TRBV5-1 and TRBJ1-1; no reliable D call. This CDR3 is 15 amino acids long. Germline CDR1 SGHRS, CDR2 YFSETQ. Trimming left V 3 bases short and J 1 base short, with 13 bases between. DNA of the CDR3: TGCGCCAGCAGCTCCTTCGGACCGCAGAACACTGAAGCTTTCTTT. Translating it yields CASSSFGPQNTEAFF. Complete variable domain (other parts from reference TRBV5-1 and TRBJ1-1): KAGVTQTPRYLIKTRGQQVTLSCSPISGHRSVSWYQQTPGQGLQFLFEYFSETQRNKGNFPGRFSGRQFSNSRSEMNVSTLELGDSALYLCASSSFGPQNTEAFFGQGTRLTVV.

The V and J genes are TRBV7-2 and TRBJ2-1, with 7 bases that match TRBD2. In germline, CDR1 is SGHTA, CDR2 FQGNSA. V lost 7 bases to trimming and J lost 1 base; unmatched junction nucleotides: 4. The CDR3 is 14 amino acids. Written as DNA, the CDR3 is TGTGCCAGCATTGGGGGGGTGTCCTACAATGAGCAGTTCTTC. Its protein product is CASIGGVSYNEQFF.

Only one count was recorded for this clone. The chain is built from TRBV11-3 and TRBJ2-3; 7 bases map to TRBD2. The CDR3 totals 15 residues. J was trimmed by 4 bases and V by 5 bases; bases with no gene match: 9. Germline lookup yields CDR1 SGHNT and CDR2 YENEEA. CDR3 DNA: TGTGCCAGCAGCCTGGGAGGCGGGAGCTCAGATACGCAGTATTTT. It yields the protein CASSLGGGSSDTQYF.

This chain uses TRBV5-1 with TRBJ2-7, with a tentative D call TRBD2 (5 bases). The germline CDR1 and CDR2 sequences are SGHRS and YFSETQ. V gave up 4 bases and J gave up 5 bases, with 13 bases separating them. The CDR3 spans 13 residues. The CDR3 region is CASSPEGWDEQYF. The CDR3 nucleotides are TGCGCCAGCAGCCCCGAGGGTTGGGACGAGCAGTACTTC.

V usage is TRBV4-2 and J usage is TRBJ1-5; D is uncertain. Per germline, CDR1 LGHNA and CDR2 YNFKEQ. There are 18 residues in the CDR3. The V gene lost 0 bases and the J gene lost 0 bases, with 15 bases spanning the gap. The CDR3 nucleotides are TGTGCCAGCAGCCAAGAATGGACGGCCGCCCTTAGCAATCAGCCCCAGCATTTT. Translating gives CASSQEWTAALSNQPQHF.

The genes are TRBV29-1 and TRBJ1-3; weak D call: TRBD1 (6 bases). This CDR3 is 14 amino acids long. With 7 bases removed from V and 5 bases from J, the gap between germline ends came to 18 bases. Germline CDR1 SQVTM, CDR2 ANQGSEA. CDR3 bases: TGCAGCGCCTCCTCTGGGGGGCGAAGAAACACCATATATTTT. Translating it yields CSASSGGRRNTIYF.

V gene TRBV9 combines with J gene TRBJ1-4; D perhaps matches TRBD1 (6 bases). Germline CDR1 reads SGDLS; CDR2 reads YYNGEE. V lost 0 bases, J lost 5 bases, and 14 bases lay in between. The CDR3 extends over 16 amino acids. The CDR3 protein is CASSVDTQGGNEKLFF. The CDR3 DNA is TGTGCCAGCAGCGTAGATACACAGGGTGGAAATGAAAAACTGTTTTTT.

V and J are TRBV29-1 and TRBJ2-7; D gene uncertain. The germline V gene has CDR1 SQVTM and CDR2 ANQGSEA. Trimming took 5 bases from V and 6 from J, leaving 20 bases between them. This CDR3 comprises 14 residues. The CDR3 coding sequence is TGCAGCGTTACCCCCGGGCTCCAGAGGAGCGAGCAGTACTTC. Amino acid sequence: CSVTPGLQRSEQYF.

The chain recombines TRBV9 with TRBJ2-7; D not certain. The length of the CDR3 is 16 residues. CDR1 is SGDLS, CDR2 YYNGEE, per germline. V lost 4 bases and J lost 2, with 19 bases in between. The CDR3 DNA is TGTGCCAGCAGCCCCCAAGGCGACAATATAGCCTACGAGCAGTACTTC. It yields the protein CASSPQGDNIAYEQYF. The whole variable domain, filled in from reference TRBV9 and TRBJ2-7, reads DSGVTQTPKHLITATGQRVTLRCSPRSGDLSVYWYQQSLDQGLQFLIQYYNGEERAKGNILERFSAQQFPDLHSELNLSSLELGDSALYFCASSPQGDNIAYEQYFGPGTRLTVT.